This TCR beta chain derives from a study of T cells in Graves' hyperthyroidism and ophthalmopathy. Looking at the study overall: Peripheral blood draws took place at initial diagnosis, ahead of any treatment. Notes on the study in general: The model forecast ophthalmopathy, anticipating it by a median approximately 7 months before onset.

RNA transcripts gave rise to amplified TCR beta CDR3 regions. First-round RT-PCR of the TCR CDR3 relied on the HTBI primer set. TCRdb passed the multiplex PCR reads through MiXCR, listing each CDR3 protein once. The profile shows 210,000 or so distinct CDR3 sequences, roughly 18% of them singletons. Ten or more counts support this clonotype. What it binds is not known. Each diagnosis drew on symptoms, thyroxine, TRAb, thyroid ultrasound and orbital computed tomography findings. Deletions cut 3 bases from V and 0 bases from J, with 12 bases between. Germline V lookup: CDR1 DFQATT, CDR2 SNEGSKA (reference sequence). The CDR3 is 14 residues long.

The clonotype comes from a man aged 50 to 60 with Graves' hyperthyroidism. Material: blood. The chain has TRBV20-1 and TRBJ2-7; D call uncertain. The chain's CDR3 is CSASPIFDSYEQYF. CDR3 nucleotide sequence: TGCAGTGCTAGCCCGATTTTCGACTCCTACGAGCAGTACTTC.